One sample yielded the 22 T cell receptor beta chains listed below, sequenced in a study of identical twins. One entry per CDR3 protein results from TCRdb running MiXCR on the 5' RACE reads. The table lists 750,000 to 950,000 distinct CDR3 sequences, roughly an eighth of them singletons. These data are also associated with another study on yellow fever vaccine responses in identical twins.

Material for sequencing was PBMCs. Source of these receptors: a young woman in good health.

The CDR3 DNA is TGCAGCTATTCGGGACGGGATAACTATGGCTACACCTTC. This sequence encodes CSYSGRDNYGYTF. The gene calls are TRBV29-1 and TRBJ1-2, with D perhaps matching TRBD1 (5 bases). The ends were cut back, 8 bases at V and 1 base at J, with 14 bases in the middle. The CDR3 consists of 13 residues. CDR1 is SQVTM and CDR2 is ANQGSEA in the germline V gene.

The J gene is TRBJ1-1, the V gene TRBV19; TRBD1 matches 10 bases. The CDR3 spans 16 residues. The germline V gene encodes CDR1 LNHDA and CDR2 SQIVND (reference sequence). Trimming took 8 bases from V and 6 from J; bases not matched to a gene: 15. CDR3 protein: CASGSGTGEPRPEAFF. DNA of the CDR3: TGTGCCAGTGGATCCGGGACAGGGGAGCCAAGGCCTGAAGCTTTCTTT.

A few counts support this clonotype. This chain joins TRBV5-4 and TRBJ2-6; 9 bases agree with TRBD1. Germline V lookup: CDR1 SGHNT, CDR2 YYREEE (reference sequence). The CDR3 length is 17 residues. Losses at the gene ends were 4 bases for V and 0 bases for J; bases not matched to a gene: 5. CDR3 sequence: CASSVGQGNSGANVLTF. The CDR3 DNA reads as TGTGCCAGCAGCGTGGGACAGGGAAACTCTGGGGCCAACGTCCTGACTTTC. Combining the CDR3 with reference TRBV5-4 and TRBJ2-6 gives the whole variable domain ETGVTQSPTHLIKTRGQQVTLRCSSQSGHNTVSWYQQALGQGPQFIFQYYREEENGRGNFPPRFSGLQFPNYSSELNVNALELDDSALYLCASSVGQGNSGANVLTFGAGSRLTVL.

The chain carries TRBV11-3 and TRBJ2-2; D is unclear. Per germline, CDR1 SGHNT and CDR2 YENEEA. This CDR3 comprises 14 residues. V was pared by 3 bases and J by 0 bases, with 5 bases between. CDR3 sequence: CASSFISNTGELFF. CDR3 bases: TGTGCCAGCAGCTTTATCTCGAACACCGGGGAGCTGTTTTTT.

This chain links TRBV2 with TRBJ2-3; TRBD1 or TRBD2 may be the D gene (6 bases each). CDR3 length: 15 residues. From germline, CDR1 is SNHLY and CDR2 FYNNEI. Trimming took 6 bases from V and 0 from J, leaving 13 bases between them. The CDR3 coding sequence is TGTGCCAGCAGGGGGGGCCCAGCTAGCACAGATACGCAGTATTTT. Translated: CASRGGPASTDTQYF.

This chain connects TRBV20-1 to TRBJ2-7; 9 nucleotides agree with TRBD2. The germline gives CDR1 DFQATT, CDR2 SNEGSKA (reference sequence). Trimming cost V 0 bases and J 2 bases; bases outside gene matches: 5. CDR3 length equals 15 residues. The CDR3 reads CSARELLAGTYEQYF. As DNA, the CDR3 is TGCAGTGCTAGAGAGCTCCTAGCGGGAACCTACGAGCAGTACTTC.

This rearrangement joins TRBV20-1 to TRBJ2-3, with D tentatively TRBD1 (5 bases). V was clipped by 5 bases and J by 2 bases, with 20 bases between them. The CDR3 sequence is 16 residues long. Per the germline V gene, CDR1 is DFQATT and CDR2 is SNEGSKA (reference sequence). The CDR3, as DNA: TGCAGTGCTTCCACAGGAGCCGTACAGATCACAGATACGCAGTATTTT. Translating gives CSASTGAVQITDTQYF.

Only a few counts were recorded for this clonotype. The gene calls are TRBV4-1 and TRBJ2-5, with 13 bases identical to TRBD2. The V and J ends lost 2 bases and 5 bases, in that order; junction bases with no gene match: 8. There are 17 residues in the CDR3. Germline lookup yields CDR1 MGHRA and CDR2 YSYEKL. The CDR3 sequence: CASSQSPGLAGKETQYF. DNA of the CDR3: TGCGCCAGCAGCCAAAGCCCGGGACTAGCGGGGAAGGAGACCCAGTACTTC.

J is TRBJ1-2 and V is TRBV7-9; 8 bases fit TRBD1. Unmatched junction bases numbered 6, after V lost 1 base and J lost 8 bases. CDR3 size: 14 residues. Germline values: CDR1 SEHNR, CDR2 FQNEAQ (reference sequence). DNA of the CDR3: TGTGCCAGCAGCTTAGAGCAGGGGGCGAGGGGCTACACCTTC. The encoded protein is CASSLEQGARGYTF.

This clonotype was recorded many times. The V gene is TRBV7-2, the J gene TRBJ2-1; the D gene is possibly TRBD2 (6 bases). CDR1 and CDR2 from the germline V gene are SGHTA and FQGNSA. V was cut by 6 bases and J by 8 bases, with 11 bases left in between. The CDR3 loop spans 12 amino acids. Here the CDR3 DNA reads TGTGCCAGCAGTCGTAGCGGATATGAGCAGTTCTTC. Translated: CASSRSGYEQFF. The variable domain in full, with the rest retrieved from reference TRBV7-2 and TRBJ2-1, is GAGVSQSPSNKVTEKGKDVELRCDPISGHTALYWYRQSLGQGLEFLIYFQGNSAPDKSGLPSDRFSAERTGGSVSTLTIQRTQQEDSAVYLCASSRSGYEQFFGPGTRLTVL.

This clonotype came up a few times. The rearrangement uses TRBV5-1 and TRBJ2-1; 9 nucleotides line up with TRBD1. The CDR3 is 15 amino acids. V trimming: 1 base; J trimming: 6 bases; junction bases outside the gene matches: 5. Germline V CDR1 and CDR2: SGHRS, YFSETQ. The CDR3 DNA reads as TGCGCCAGCAGCTTGAACAGGGGGCCCATCAATGAGCAGTTCTTC. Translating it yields CASSLNRGPINEQFF.

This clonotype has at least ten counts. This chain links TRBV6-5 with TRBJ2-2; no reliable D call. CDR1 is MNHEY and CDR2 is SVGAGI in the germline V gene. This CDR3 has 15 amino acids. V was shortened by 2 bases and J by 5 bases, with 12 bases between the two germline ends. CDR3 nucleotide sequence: TGTGCCAGCAGTTACGTCGGGTCTTCTACCGGGGAGCTGTTTTTT. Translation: CASSYVGSSTGELFF.

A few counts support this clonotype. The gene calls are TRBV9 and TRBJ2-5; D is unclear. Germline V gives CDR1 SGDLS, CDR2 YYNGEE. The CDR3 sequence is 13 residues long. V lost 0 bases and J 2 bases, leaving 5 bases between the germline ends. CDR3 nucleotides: TGTGCCAGCAGCGTAGTAGAGCAAGAGACCCAGTACTTC. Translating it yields CASSVVEQETQYF.

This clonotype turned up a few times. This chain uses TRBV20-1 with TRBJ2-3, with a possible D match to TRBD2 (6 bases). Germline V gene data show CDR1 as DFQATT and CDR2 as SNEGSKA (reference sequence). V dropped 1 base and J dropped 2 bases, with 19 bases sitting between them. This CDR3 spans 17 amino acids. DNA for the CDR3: TGCAGTGCTAGAGCTCCGGGACTTTCGAGCTACACAGATACGCAGTATTTT. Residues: CSARAPGLSSYTDTQYF.

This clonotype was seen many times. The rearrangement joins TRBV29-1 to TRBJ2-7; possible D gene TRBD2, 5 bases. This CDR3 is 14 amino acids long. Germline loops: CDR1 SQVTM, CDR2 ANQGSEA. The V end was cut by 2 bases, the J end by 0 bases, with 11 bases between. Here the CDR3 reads CSVEFLGSSYEQYF. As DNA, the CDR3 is TGCAGCGTTGAATTTTTGGGGAGCTCCTACGAGCAGTACTTC.

The CDR3 nucleotides are TGCAGTGCTAGAGATCTGAGTGACACTGAAGCTTTCTTT. Its translation is CSARDLSDTEAFF. The V call is TRBV20-1, the J call TRBJ1-1; D gene uncertain. CDR1 and CDR2 from the germline V gene are DFQATT and SNEGSKA (reference sequence). Trimming stripped 0 bases from V and 3 bases from J, with 8 bases between. This CDR3 has 13 amino acids.

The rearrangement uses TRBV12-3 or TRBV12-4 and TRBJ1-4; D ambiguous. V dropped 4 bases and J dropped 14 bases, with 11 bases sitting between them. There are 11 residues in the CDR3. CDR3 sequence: CASSSGPELFF. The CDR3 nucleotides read TGTGCCAGCAGTTCTGGACCCGAGCTGTTTTTT.

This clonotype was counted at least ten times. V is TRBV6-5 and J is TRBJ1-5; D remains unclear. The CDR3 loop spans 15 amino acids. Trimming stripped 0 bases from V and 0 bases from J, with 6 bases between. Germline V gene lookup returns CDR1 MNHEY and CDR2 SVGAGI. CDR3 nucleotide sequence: TGTGCCAGCAGTTACTCGGTCTATAGCAATCAGCCCCAGCATTTT. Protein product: CASSYSVYSNQPQHF.

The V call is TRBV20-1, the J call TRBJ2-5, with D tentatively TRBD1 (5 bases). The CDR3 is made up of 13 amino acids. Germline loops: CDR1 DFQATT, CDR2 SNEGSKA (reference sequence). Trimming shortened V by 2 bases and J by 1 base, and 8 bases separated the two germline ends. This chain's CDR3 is CSARQGTQETQYF. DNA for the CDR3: TGCAGTGCTAGACAGGGAACCCAAGAGACCCAGTACTTC.

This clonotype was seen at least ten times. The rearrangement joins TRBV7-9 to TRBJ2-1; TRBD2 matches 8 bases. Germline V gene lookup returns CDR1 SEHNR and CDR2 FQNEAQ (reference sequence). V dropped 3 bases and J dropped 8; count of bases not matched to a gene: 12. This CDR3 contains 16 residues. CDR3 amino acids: CASSFLSAGVSDEQFF. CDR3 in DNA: TGTGCCAGCAGCTTCCTTTCAGCGGGAGTTTCCGATGAGCAGTTCTTC.

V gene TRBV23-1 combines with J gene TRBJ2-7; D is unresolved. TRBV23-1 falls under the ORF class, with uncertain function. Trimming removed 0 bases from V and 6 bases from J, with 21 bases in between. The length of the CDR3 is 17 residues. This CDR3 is CASSQSPRNFCLGEQYV. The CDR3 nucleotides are TGCGCCAGCAGTCAATCACCGAGGAACTTCTGCTTGGGCGAGCAGTACGTC.

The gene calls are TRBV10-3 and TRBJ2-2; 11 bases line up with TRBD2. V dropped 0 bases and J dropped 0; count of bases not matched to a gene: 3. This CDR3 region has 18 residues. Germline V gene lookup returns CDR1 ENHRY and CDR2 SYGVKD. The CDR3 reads CAISESMTSGTNTGELFF. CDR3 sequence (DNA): TGTGCCATCAGTGAGTCGATGACTAGCGGGACGAACACCGGGGAGCTGTTTTTT.